Detailed here is one T cell receptor beta chain. Its antigen is not known. The data derive from a study of OX40 agonist ivuxolimab in advanced cancers. Across the whole study: Dose-escalation patients had hepatocellular carcinoma, melanoma, renal cell or head and neck cancer.

Overall study results and limits: Relative to CD4+, CD8+ T cells held more expanded clones on average.

Data came from immunoSEQ multiplex PCR; TCRdb stores just in-frame clones and leaves some out. The repertoire has almost 45,000 clones, over 75% of them found once; the top ten carry about 17%. Per the germline V gene, CDR1 is KGHSH and CDR2 is LQKENI. The CDR3 totals 13 residues. V was pared by 2 bases and J by 2 bases, with 7 bases between. Sequencing was performed on CD4+ or CD8+ T cells sorted from blood, taken in a trial of the OX40 agonist ivuxolimab. The chain links TRBV18 to TRBJ2-7; D remains ambiguous. The sequence derives from an adult with an advanced solid tumor such as melanoma, head and neck, liver or kidney cancer. Here the CDR3 DNA reads TGTGCCAGCTCACCATCAGTAACCTACGAGCAGTACTTC. Translation gives CASSPSVTYEQYF.